This TCR beta chain was retrieved from a study of response to subunit inactivated influenza vaccine. Study-level results: Each seasonal flu vaccination may recruit only limited new T cells, authors suggested.

TCRdb reprocessed the RT-PCR reads with MiXCR, giving one entry per CDR3 protein. This sample has about 700,000 distinct CDR3 sequences, with 14% found just once. The CDR3 is 13 amino acids. The trim removed 6 bases at V and 4 bases at J, leaving 3 bases unmatched. This clonotype has a handful of counts. Its antigen is unknown. The material sequenced was PBMCs from blood, taken less than 15 days before vaccination. The chain uses TRBV12-3 or TRBV12-4 and TRBJ2-5; 9 bases align to TRBD2. The sequence came from a man in his forties or fifties who received an inactivated influenza vaccine. The CDR3 DNA is TGTGCCAGCAGACGGACTAGCGCAGAGACCCAGTACTTC. It is translated as CASRRTSAETQYF.